This T cell receptor (beta chain) was identified during a study of blood T cells in healthy people across ages. Study as a whole: Capture by template switching was about one barcoded beta molecule per two T cells.

Next came a second PCR, run for about 6 to 12 cycles, which used a sample-barcoded 5' primer along with a J-beta primer mix. TCRdb analysed the 5' RACE reads with MiXCR anew, one entry per CDR3 protein. The data show hundreds of thousands of distinct CDR3 sequences, with roughly 44% seen just once and around 21% held by the top ten. On this clonotype itself: Its specificity is unknown.

Germline V gives CDR1 DFQATT, CDR2 SNEGSKA (reference sequence). Trimming removed 5 bases from V and 0 bases from J; junction bases left unmatched: 5. CDR3 length: 16 amino acids. Each of the donors had about 9.9 milliliters of peripheral blood drawn into EDTA-treated Vacutainer tubes. Whole-study results and caveats: Higher diversity, along with more naive CD4+ cells, distinguished long-lived donors from aged donors. CMV status of donors was unknown, possibly confounding expanded clonotype changes.

The chain is built from TRBV20-1 and TRBJ2-1; 12 bases are a match to TRBD2. The TCR was taken from a man aged 55-75 years in good health. Sequencing input: blood. CDR3 loop: CSAQLAGGSSYNEQFF. CDR3 coding DNA: TGCAGTGCTCAACTAGCGGGGGGAAGCTCCTACAATGAGCAGTTCTTC.